The entry that follows covers one T cell receptor beta chain sequence. The target antigen is unknown. This specimen belongs to a study of cytomegalovirus exposure and HLA in healthy donors. Whole-study findings and limits: Other equally common chains were less clonally expanded than HLA-associated TCR beta chains, a later analysis showed. Cytomegalovirus-associated status was assigned to about 160 TCR beta chains. Another analysis was done later, and it associated 16,951 TCR beta sequences with HLA alleles at 0.05 false discovery rate.

Primers for the PCR totalled 60 Vbeta and 13 Jbeta. Repertoires were generated with immunoSEQ multiplex PCR, while TCRdb's copy carries only in-frame clones and drops some. The sample includes roughly 200,000 clones, 79% of them seen just once. The length of the CDR3 is 16 residues. V gave up 4 bases and J gave up 1 base; unmatched junction bases: 7. Germline V gene sequence: CDR1 MNHEY, CDR2 SVGAGI. This sequence joins TRBV6-5 and TRBJ2-3; TRBD1 matches 8 bases. Sequenced material: PBMCs. The clonotype comes from a woman in her thirties in good health and CMV-seropositive. The CDR3 spells CASSLGATGGTDTQYF. The CDR3 coding sequence is TGTGCCAGCAGTTTGGGAGCGACAGGGGGCACAGATACGCAGTATTTT.